This T cell receptor beta chain was recorded in a study of blood T cell repertoires in COVID-19. The ends lost 3 bases at V and 5 bases at J; junction bases unmatched: 8. This CDR3 is built from 17 residues. Germline CDR1 KGHSH, CDR2 LQKENI. This table comes from immunoSEQ multiplex PCR, and its TCRdb copy is limited to in-frame clones, with some not included. The table lists fewer than 500,000 clones, about 90% of them singletons, with roughly 0.84% in the top ten. The chain combines TRBV18 with TRBJ2-5, with 14 bases lining up with TRBD2. The sequence derives from a man aged 18 to 29 with COVID-19, enrolled during active disease. Input material: peripheral blood. In DNA form, the CDR3 reads TGTGCCAGCTCACCTGGACTAGCGGGAGGCCCGCGCGAGACCCAGTACTTC. It codes for CASSPGLAGGPRETQYF. The full variable domain, in which reference TRBV18 and TRBJ2-5 provide the parts outside the CDR3, is NAGVMQNPRHLVRRRGQEARLRCSPMKGHSHVYWYRQLPEEGLKFMVYLQKENIIDESGMPKERFSAEFPKEGPSILRIQQVVRGDSAAYFCASSPGLAGGPRETQYFGPGTRLLVL.